This passage covers 28 T cell receptor beta chains from one sample sequenced in a study of CD8 T cells in Susac syndrome. Random hexamers were used to reverse transcribe about 0.5 to 1 ug of RNA. TCRdb independently ran MiXCR on the immunoSEQ multiplex PCR reads; one entry per CDR3 protein. The sample gives just over 150,000 distinct CDR3 sequences, just under 97% of which show up once; over 0.12% is in the top ten. The specimen was CD8+ T cells from PBMCs. The receptors were sampled from a human donor with multiple sclerosis.

This sequence joins TRBV3-1 and TRBJ2-3, with unresolved D. The germline gives CDR1 LGHDT, CDR2 YNNKEL (reference sequence). This CDR3 has 14 residues. V lost 4 bases and J 6 bases, leaving 14 bases between the germline ends. This chain's CDR3 is CASSPRLPTDTQYF. CDR3 coding DNA: TGTGCCAGCAGCCCCCGCCTCCCAACGGATACGCAGTATTTT.

V gene TRBV11-2 combines with J gene TRBJ2-3; D ambiguous. The V and J ends lost 2 bases and 9 bases respectively, with 9 bases between them. The CDR3 has 12 residues. Per the germline V gene, CDR1 is SGHAT and CDR2 is FQNNGV. The CDR3 nucleotides are TGTGCCAGCAGCTTAATCCTGCAGACGCAGTATTTT. Protein product: CASSLILQTQYF. Filled out from reference TRBV11-2 and TRBJ2-3, the complete variable domain reads EAGVAQSPRYKIIEKRQSVAFWCNPISGHATLYWYQQILGQGPKLLIQFQNNGVVDDSQLPKDRFSAERLKGVDSTLKIQPAKLEDSAVYLCASSLILQTQYFGPGTRLTVL.

This chain connects TRBV12-3 or TRBV12-4 to TRBJ2-7; D might be TRBD1 (5 bases). The CDR3 runs to 12 residues. V lost 5 bases and J 4 bases, leaving 9 bases between the germline ends. The CDR3 sequence is CASSPGIYEQYF. DNA of the CDR3: TGTGCCAGCAGTCCAGGGATTTACGAGCAGTACTTC.

This clonotype has only a few counts. This chain connects TRBV3-1 to TRBJ2-1; possibly TRBD1 for D (6 bases). The germline V gene has CDR1 LGHDT and CDR2 YNNKEL (reference sequence). The V end lost 8 bases, the J end lost 4 bases, and 6 bases lay between the germline ends. CDR3 size: 11 residues. The DNA of the CDR3 is TGTGCCAGCGGACAGTACAATGAGCAGTTCTTC. Translated, it gives CASGQYNEQFF.

J is TRBJ1-1 and V is TRBV12-3 or TRBV12-4; maybe TRBD1 (6 bases). CDR3 size: 15 residues. Trimming removed 6 bases from V and 1 base from J, with 15 bases in between. CDR3 DNA sequence: TGTGCCAGCAGAATTCCGGGACAAAAGAACACTGAAGCTTTCTTT. This translates into CASRIPGQKNTEAFF.

This clonotype was recorded only once. This chain links TRBV13 with TRBJ2-3, with 9 bases lining up with TRBD2. With V trimmed by 4 bases and J by 0 bases, 17 bases remained unmatched. The CDR3 runs to 20 residues. Looked up from germline, CDR1 is PRHDT and CDR2 is FYEKMQ (reference sequence). CDR3: CASSYSGGTHSPRSTDTQYF. CDR3 in DNA: TGTGCCAGCAGCTATAGCGGGGGAACGCACTCACCCCGGAGCACAGATACGCAGTATTTT. Together with reference TRBV13 and TRBJ2-3, the CDR3 gives the full variable domain: AAGVIQSPRHLIKEKRETATLKCYPIPRHDTVYWYQQGPGQDPQFLISFYEKMQSDKGSIPDRFSAQQFSDYHSELNMSSLELGDSALYFCASSYSGGTHSPRSTDTQYFGPGTRLTVL.

The DNA of the CDR3 is TGTGCCAGCAGCACCGGGCCTAATTCACCCCTCCACTTT. Its protein is CASSTGPNSPLHF. This chain uses TRBV5-6 with TRBJ1-6; the D is unclear. From germline, CDR1 is SGHDT and CDR2 YYEEEE. V was shortened by 4 bases and J by 6 bases, with 8 bases between the two germline ends. The CDR3 covers 13 residues. The full variable domain, its missing parts supplied by reference TRBV5-6 and TRBJ1-6, is DAGVTQSPTHLIKTRGQQVTLRCSPKSGHDTVSWYQQALGQGPQFIFQYYEEEERQRGNFPDRFSGHQFPNYSSELNVNALLLGDSALYLCASSTGPNSPLHFGNGTRLTVT.

The chain carries TRBV27 and TRBJ2-1; D possibly corresponds to TRBD1 (6 bases). There are 14 residues in the CDR3. V lost 4 bases and J lost 2, with 9 bases in between. The V gene's germline CDR1 is MNHEY and CDR2 SMNVEV (reference sequence). As DNA, the CDR3 is TGTGCCAGCAGTTCCCGGGACACCTACAATGAGCAGTTCTTC. Residues: CASSSRDTYNEQFF.

This rearrangement joins TRBV23-1 to TRBJ2-6, with 7 bases that match TRBD1. TRBV23-1 counts as an open reading frame of uncertain function. The CDR3 length is 16 residues. Losses at the gene ends were 4 bases for V and 4 bases for J; bases not matched to a gene: 7. The CDR3 DNA reads TGCGCCAGCAGTCCCCTAGGGGGCCCCGGGGCCAACGTCCTGACTTTC. Its translation is CASSPLGGPGANVLTF.

V usage is TRBV7-6 and J usage is TRBJ2-3; 11 bases map to TRBD2. The CDR3 runs to 15 residues. From germline, CDR1 is SGHVS and CDR2 FNYEAQ. The V segment lost 7 bases and the J segment 4 bases; nucleotides outside the gene matches: 7. CDR3 DNA sequence: TGTGCCAGCAATACAAAGACTAGCGGGGCAGATACGCAGTATTTT. Amino acids: CASNTKTSGADTQYF.

V is TRBV29-1 and J is TRBJ1-1; no reliable D call. V dropped 2 bases and J dropped 0 bases, with 13 bases sitting between them. The CDR3 sequence is 15 residues long. In germline, CDR1 is SQVTM, CDR2 ANQGSEA. CDR3 sequence: CSVESSSHMNTEAFF. The CDR3 DNA reads as TGCAGCGTTGAATCAAGCAGTCACATGAACACTGAAGCTTTCTTT.

This clonotype has a single count. This chain joins TRBV12-3 or TRBV12-4 and TRBJ2-1; 10 nucleotides agree with TRBD1. The CDR3 consists of 14 residues. Trimming cost V 8 bases and J 6 bases; bases outside gene matches: 7. CDR3 sequence reads: CASARDRGSNEQFF. For the CDR3, the DNA is TGTGCCAGCGCTCGGGACAGGGGTTCCAATGAGCAGTTCTTC.

The V call is TRBV6-5, the J call TRBJ2-2; no clear D. Germline V gives CDR1 MNHEY, CDR2 SVGAGI. This CDR3 is 12 amino acids long. V lost 3 bases and J lost 5, with 4 bases in between. The CDR3 loop is CASSYTTGELFF. DNA for the CDR3: TGTGCCAGCAGTTATACGACCGGGGAGCTGTTTTTT.

The V gene is TRBV30, the J gene TRBJ1-1; D not resolved. Per germline, CDR1 GTSNPN and CDR2 SVGIG (reference sequence). The CDR3 loop spans 13 amino acids. V was pared by 0 bases and J by 4 bases, with 9 bases between. The CDR3 coding sequence is TGTGCCTGGAGTGTTGCGAGGAGCACTGAAGCTTTCTTT. Translation gives CAWSVARSTEAFF.

The V call is TRBV5-1, the J call TRBJ2-6; D remains unclear. Germline V CDR1 and CDR2: SGHRS, YFSETQ. This CDR3 has 13 residues. The V and J ends lost 8 bases and 2 bases respectively, with 8 bases between them. Written as DNA, the CDR3 is TGCGCCAGTACCATGCCTGGGGCCAACGTCCTGACTTTC. Its translation: CASTMPGANVLTF.

V is TRBV2 and J is TRBJ2-1; weak D call: TRBD2 (6 bases). In germline, CDR1 is SNHLY, CDR2 FYNNEI. Trimming pared 5 bases from V and 6 bases from J, leaving 17 bases between. This CDR3 region has 15 residues. CDR3 DNA: TGTGCCAGCAGTCCTCCTTGGGGGGAACTCAATGAGCAGTTCTTC. It specifies CASSPPWGELNEQFF.

The chain joins TRBV9 to TRBJ2-5, with 9 nucleotides matching TRBD2. CDR3 length: 14 amino acids. V lost 4 bases and J lost 4; bases outside the gene matches: 5. The germline V gene has CDR1 SGDLS and CDR2 YYNGEE. The CDR3 loop reads CASSRGGARETQYF. The CDR3 nucleotides read TGTGCCAGCAGCCGCGGGGGGGCAAGAGAGACCCAGTACTTC.

The genes are TRBV30 and TRBJ2-2; D perhaps matches TRBD1 (6 bases). The CDR3 spans 12 residues. Germline V gene data show CDR1 as GTSNPN and CDR2 as SVGIG (reference sequence). V lost 4 bases and J lost 3, with 6 bases in between. The CDR3 here is CAWTGDTGELFF. The CDR3 bases are TGTGCCTGGACAGGGGACACCGGGGAGCTGTTTTTT.

The chain carries TRBV28 and TRBJ2-1; D not certain. The germline CDR1 and CDR2 sequences are MDHEN and SYDVKM. The CDR3 sequence is 10 residues long. CDR3: CGTGRRWQFF. The CDR3 region has the DNA TGTGGAACTGGAAGACGGTGGCAGTTCTTC.

V and J are TRBV24-1 and TRBJ2-1; perhaps TRBD2 as D (5 bases). Germline V lookup: CDR1 KGHDR, CDR2 SFDVKD. The CDR3 sequence is 14 residues long. The ends were cut back, 5 bases at V and 4 bases at J, with 11 bases in the middle. CDR3 coding DNA: TGTGCCACCAGTGCCGGGAAAGCTTACAATGAGCAGTTCTTC. It translates to CATSAGKAYNEQFF.

This chain uses TRBV2 with TRBJ2-1; the D call may be TRBD1 or TRBD2 (5 bases each). The V end was cut by 11 bases, the J end by 5 bases, with 16 bases between. CDR1 and CDR2 (germline): SNHLY, FYNNEI. The CDR3 extends over 13 amino acids. The CDR3 loop reads CASHGGVNNEQFF. The CDR3 DNA follows: TGTGCCTCCCATGGGGGAGTGAACAATGAGCAGTTCTTC.

The chain couples TRBV27 to TRBJ2-1; D unresolved. Germline CDR1 reads MNHEY; CDR2 reads SMNVEV (reference sequence). V dropped 5 bases and J dropped 3 bases, with 8 bases sitting between them. The CDR3 covers 13 residues. CDR3 in amino acids: CASSSHSYNEQFF. The CDR3 bases are TGTGCCAGCAGTAGTCACAGCTACAATGAGCAGTTCTTC.

J is TRBJ2-1 and V is TRBV11-2, with 8 nucleotides matching TRBD1. Germline lookup yields CDR1 SGHAT and CDR2 FQNNGV. CDR3 size: 12 residues. V gave up 6 bases and J gave up 9 bases; unmatched junction bases: 4. The CDR3: CASSLDRVEQFF. In nucleotides, the CDR3 is TGTGCCAGCAGTCTGGACAGGGTTGAGCAGTTCTTC. The full variable domain, rest sourced from reference TRBV11-2 and TRBJ2-1, is EAGVAQSPRYKIIEKRQSVAFWCNPISGHATLYWYQQILGQGPKLLIQFQNNGVVDDSQLPKDRFSAERLKGVDSTLKIQPAKLEDSAVYLCASSLDRVEQFFGPGTRLTVL.

The chain links TRBV7-9 to TRBJ1-2; D gene ambiguous. The V end was cut by 8 bases, the J end by 4 bases, with 14 bases between. The V gene's germline CDR1 is SEHNR and CDR2 FQNEAQ (reference sequence). The CDR3 consists of 13 residues. The CDR3: CASPPQGSYGYTF. DNA of the CDR3: TGTGCCAGCCCACCGCAAGGATCCTATGGCTACACCTTC.

This sequence joins TRBV30 and TRBJ2-2; possible D gene TRBD1, 7 bases. V shed 4 bases and J shed 5 bases, with 14 bases lying between them. CDR1 is GTSNPN, CDR2 SVGIG, per germline (reference sequence). The CDR3 covers 14 residues. CDR3 DNA sequence: TGTGCCTGGAATAGGGCAGGGGGGACCGGGGAGCTGTTTTTT. Translating gives CAWNRAGGTGELFF.

This clonotype was observed once. The chain joins TRBV5-1 to TRBJ2-1; possibly TRBD1 or TRBD2 for D (5 bases each). Between the trimmed V and J ends, which lost 4 bases and 5 bases, there was a span of 13 bases. This CDR3 spans 14 amino acids. Germline CDR1 and CDR2: SGHRS and YFSETQ. The DNA for the CDR3 is TGCGCCAGCAGCCCGGGTCGGGGCAACAATGAGCAGTTCTTC. Protein: CASSPGRGNNEQFF.

The gene calls are TRBV4-1 and TRBJ1-5; 7 nucleotides align to TRBD1. The V gene end was trimmed by 0 bases and the J gene end by 6 bases; junction bases not matched to a gene: 5. Germline V gene lookup returns CDR1 MGHRA and CDR2 YSYEKL. There are 15 residues in the CDR3. In DNA, the CDR3 is TGCGCCAGCAGCCAAGAAGGGGGCTTGAGTCAGCCCCAGCATTTT. Amino acid sequence: CASSQEGGLSQPQHF.

The J gene is TRBJ2-3, the V gene TRBV20-1; D is undetermined. Germline V lookup: CDR1 DFQATT, CDR2 SNEGSKA (reference sequence). CDR3 size: 15 residues. V was clipped by 4 bases and J by 3 bases, with 17 bases between them. The CDR3 protein is CSAIDYSLGTDTQYF. The CDR3 bases are TGCAGTGCTATAGATTACTCCCTGGGGACAGATACGCAGTATTTT.